The T cell receptor beta chain under discussion was sequenced for a study of CXCR3-negative and CXCR3-positive naive CD8 T cells. Concerning this clonotype: Its antigen is unknown.

The CDR3 contains 14 residues. Germline V gene data show CDR1 as SQVTM and CDR2 as ANQGSEA. Triplicate sorts of 300,000 cells per CD8+ subset. UMI labels and 5' RACE were used to prepare the TRB cDNA libraries. Following a re-call of the 5' RACE reads, TCRdb has one entry per CDR3 protein and lacks DNA. The sample data list about 8,000 distinct CDR3 sequences. Broader study findings: Memory CD8+ cells showed much lower diversity, while both naive subsets were comparably high. Relative to CXCR3-negative naive cells, CXCR3-positive naive cells had more hydrophobic TRB CDR3s.

Sequenced: naive CXCR3- CD8+ T cells from blood. Stated subset: CD45RO-CCR7+CD27+CD95- naive CD8+ T cells lacking CXCR3 (TNR3-). The rearrangement uses TRBV29-1 and TRBJ2-2; absent DNA, TCRdb's TRBD1 call cannot be checked. The sequence derives from a human donor in good health. Some clones in this sample may be carry-over from other donors' samples. The CDR3 sequence: CSVNTGWGTGELFF.